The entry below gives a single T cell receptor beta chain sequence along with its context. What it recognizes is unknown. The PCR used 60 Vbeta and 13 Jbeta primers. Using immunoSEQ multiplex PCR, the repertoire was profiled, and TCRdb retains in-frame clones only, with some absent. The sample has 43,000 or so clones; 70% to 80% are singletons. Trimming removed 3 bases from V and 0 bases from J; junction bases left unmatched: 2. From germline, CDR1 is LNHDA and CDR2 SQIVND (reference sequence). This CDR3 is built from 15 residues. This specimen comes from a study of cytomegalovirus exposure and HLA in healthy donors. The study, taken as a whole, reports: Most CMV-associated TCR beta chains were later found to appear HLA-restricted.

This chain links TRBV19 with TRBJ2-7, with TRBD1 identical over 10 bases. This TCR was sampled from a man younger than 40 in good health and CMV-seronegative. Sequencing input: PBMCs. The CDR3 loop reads CASSMGQGFSYEQYF. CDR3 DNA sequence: TGTGCCAGTAGTATGGGACAGGGGTTCTCCTACGAGCAGTACTTC.